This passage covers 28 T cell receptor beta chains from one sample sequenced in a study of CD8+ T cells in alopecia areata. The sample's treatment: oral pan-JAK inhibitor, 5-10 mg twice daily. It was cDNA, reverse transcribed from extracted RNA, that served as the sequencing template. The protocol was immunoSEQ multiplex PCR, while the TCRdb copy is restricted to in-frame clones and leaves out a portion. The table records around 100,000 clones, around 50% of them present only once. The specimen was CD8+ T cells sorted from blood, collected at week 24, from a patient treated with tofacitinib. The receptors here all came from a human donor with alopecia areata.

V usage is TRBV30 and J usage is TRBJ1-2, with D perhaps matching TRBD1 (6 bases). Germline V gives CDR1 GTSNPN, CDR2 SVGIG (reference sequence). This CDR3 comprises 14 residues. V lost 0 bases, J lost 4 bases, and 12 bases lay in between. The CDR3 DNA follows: TGTGCCTGGAGTGTTGATTCGGGGGCCTATGGCTACACCTTC. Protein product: CAWSVDSGAYGYTF.

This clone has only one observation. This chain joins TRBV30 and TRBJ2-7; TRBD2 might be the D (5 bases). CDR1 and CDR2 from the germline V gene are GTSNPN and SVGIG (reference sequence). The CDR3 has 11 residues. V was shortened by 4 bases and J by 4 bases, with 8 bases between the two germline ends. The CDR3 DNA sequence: TGTGCCTGGACAGAGGGTTACGAGCAGTACTTC. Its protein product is CAWTEGYEQYF. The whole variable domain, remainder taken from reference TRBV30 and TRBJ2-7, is SQTIHQWPATLVQPVGSPLSLECTVEGTSNPNLYWYRQAAGRGLQLLFYSVGIGQISSEVPQNLSASRPQDRQFILSSKKLLLSDSGFYLCAWTEGYEQYFGPGTRLTVT.

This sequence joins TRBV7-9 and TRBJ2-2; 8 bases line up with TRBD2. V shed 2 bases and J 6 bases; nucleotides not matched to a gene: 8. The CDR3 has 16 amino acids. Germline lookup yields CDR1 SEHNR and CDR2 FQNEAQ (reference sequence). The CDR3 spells CASSLPPGGAPGELFF. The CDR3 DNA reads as TGTGCCAGCAGCTTACCCCCCGGGGGGGCCCCCGGGGAGCTGTTTTTT.

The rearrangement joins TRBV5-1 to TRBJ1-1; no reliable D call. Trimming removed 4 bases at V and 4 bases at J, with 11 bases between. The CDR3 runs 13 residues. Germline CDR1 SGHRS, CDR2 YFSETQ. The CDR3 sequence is CASSPPETTEAFF. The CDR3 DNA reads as TGCGCCAGCAGCCCACCTGAGACCACTGAAGCTTTCTTT.

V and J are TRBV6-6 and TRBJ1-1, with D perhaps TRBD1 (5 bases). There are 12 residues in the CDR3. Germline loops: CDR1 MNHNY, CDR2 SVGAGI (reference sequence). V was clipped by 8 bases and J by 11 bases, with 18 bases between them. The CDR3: CASVWYGGFAFF. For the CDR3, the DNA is TGTGCCAGCGTATGGTACGGGGGTTTCGCTTTCTTT.

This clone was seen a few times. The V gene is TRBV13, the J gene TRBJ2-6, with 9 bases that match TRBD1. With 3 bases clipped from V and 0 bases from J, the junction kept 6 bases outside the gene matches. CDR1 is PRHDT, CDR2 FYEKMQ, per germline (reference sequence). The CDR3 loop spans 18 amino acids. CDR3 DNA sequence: TGTGCCAGCAGCTTTGGGGACAGGGCCCTCTCTGGGGCCAACGTCCTGACTTTC. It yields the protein CASSFGDRALSGANVLTF. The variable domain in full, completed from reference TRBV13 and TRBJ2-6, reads AAGVIQSPRHLIKEKRETATLKCYPIPRHDTVYWYQQGPGQDPQFLISFYEKMQSDKGSIPDRFSAQQFSDYHSELNMSSLELGDSALYFCASSFGDRALSGANVLTFGAGSRLTVL.

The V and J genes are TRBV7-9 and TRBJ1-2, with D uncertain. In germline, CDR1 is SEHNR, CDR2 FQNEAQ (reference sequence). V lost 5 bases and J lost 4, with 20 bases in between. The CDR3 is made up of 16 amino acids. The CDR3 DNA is TGTGCCAGCAGCCCCCTGGGGAGCAGAAGCCTCTATGGCTACACCTTC. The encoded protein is CASSPLGSRSLYGYTF.

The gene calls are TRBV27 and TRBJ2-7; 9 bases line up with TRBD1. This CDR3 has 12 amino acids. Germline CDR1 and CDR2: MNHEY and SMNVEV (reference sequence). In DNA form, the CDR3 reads TGTGCGACGCGGGACAGGGTTGGAGAGCAGTACTTC. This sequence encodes CATRDRVGEQYF.

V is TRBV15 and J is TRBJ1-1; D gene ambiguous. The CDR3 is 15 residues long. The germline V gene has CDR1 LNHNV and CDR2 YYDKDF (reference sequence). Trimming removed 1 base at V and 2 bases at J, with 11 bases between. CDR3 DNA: TGTGCCACCAGCAGAGGAAGACTAGGAAACACTGAAGCTTTCTTT. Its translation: CATSRGRLGNTEAFF. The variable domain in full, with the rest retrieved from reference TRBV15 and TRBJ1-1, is DAMVIQNPRYQVTQFGKPVTLSCSQTLNHNVMYWYQQKSSQAPKLLFHYYDKDFNNEADTPDNFQSRRPNTSFCFLDIRSPGLGDTAMYLCATSRGRLGNTEAFFGQGTRLTVV.

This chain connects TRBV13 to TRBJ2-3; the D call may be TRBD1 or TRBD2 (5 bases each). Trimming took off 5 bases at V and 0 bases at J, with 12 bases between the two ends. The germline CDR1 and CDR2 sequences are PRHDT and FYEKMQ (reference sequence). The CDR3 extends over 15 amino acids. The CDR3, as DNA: TGTGCCAGCAGCCCCGGGGACGCTAGCACAGATACGCAGTATTTT. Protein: CASSPGDASTDTQYF.

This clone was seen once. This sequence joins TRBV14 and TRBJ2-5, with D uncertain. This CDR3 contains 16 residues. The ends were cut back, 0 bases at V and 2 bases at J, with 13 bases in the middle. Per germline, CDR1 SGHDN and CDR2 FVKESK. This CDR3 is CASSQDREDLQETQYF. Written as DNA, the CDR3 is TGTGCCAGCAGCCAAGATCGAGAGGATTTGCAAGAGACCCAGTACTTC.

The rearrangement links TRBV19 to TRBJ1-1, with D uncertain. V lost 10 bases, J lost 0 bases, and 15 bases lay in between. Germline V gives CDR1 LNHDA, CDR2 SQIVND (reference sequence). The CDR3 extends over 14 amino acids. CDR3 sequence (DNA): TGTGCCACATTCGGCGGACGGGTGAACACTGAAGCTTTCTTT. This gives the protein CATFGGRVNTEAFF.

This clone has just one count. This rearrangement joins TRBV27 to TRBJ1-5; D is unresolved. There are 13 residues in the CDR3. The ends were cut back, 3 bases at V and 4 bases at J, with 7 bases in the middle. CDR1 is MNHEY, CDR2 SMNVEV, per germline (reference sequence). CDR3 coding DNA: TGTGCCAGCAGTTTTGGGAGGAATCAGCCCCAGCATTTT. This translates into CASSFGRNQPQHF.

The CDR3 reads CASSLVGGNYGYTF. The CDR3 DNA reads as TGTGCCAGCAGCCTTGTCGGGGGAAACTATGGCTACACCTTC. The gene calls are TRBV11-1 and TRBJ1-2, with a weak D call TRBD1 (5 bases). The ends were cut back, 5 bases at V and 2 bases at J, with 12 bases in the middle. The CDR3 totals 14 residues. CDR1 is SGHAT, CDR2 FQDESV, per germline (reference sequence).

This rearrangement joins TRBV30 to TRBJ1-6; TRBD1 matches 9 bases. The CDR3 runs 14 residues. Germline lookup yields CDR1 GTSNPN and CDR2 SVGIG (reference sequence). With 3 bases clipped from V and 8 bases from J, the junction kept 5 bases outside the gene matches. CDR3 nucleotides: TGTGCCTGGAGGAGGGACAGGGCGGATTCACCCCTCCACTTT. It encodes CAWRRDRADSPLHF.

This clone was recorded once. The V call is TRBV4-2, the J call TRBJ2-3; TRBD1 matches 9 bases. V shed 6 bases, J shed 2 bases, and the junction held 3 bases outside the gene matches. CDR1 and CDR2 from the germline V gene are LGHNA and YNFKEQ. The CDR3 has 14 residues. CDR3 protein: CASRQGADTDTQYF. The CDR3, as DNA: TGTGCCAGCAGACAGGGGGCTGACACAGATACGCAGTATTTT.

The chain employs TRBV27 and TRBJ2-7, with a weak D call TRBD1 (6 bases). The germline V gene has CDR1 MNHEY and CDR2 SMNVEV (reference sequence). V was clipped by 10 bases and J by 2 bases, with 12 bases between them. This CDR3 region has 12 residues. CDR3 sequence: CATGTNPYEQYF. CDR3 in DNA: TGTGCCACCGGGACAAACCCCTACGAGCAGTACTTC.

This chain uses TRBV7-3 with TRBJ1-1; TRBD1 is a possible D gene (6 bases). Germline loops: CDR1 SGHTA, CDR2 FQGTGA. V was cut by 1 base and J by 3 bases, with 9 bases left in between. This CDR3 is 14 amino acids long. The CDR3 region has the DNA TGTGCCAGCAGCTTAATCCACAGGGACACTGAAGCTTTCTTT. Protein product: CASSLIHRDTEAFF.

The CDR3 DNA reads TGTGCCAGCAGCTGGCGACTAGCGGGGAACACAGATACGCAGTATTTT. The encoded protein is CASSWRLAGNTDTQYF. The chain has TRBV13 and TRBJ2-3, with 11 positions matching TRBD2. The CDR3 covers 16 residues. With 4 bases clipped from V and 2 bases from J, the junction kept 5 bases outside the gene matches. CDR1 PRHDT and CDR2 FYEKMQ come from the germline V gene (reference sequence). The variable domain in full, with the rest retrieved from reference TRBV13 and TRBJ2-3, is AAGVIQSPRHLIKEKRETATLKCYPIPRHDTVYWYQQGPGQDPQFLISFYEKMQSDKGSIPDRFSAQQFSDYHSELNMSSLELGDSALYFCASSWRLAGNTDTQYFGPGTRLTVL.

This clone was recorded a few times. The CDR3 DNA sequence: TGTGCCAGCAGGGCTACAGGGGGAACCGTTGAAGCTTTCTTT. Its translation is CASRATGGTVEAFF. V gene TRBV6-1 combines with J gene TRBJ1-1, with TRBD1 matching over 8 bases. CDR3 length: 14 residues. Germline V gives CDR1 MNHNS, CDR2 SASEGT. J was trimmed by 7 bases and V by 6 bases; bases with no gene match: 10.

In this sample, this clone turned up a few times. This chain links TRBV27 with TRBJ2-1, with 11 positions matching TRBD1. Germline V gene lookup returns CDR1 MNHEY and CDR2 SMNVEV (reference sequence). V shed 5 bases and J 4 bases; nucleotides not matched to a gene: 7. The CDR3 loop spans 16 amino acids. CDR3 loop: CASSPRTGGRYNEQFF. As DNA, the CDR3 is TGTGCCAGCAGTCCCCGGACAGGGGGCAGGTACAATGAGCAGTTCTTC.

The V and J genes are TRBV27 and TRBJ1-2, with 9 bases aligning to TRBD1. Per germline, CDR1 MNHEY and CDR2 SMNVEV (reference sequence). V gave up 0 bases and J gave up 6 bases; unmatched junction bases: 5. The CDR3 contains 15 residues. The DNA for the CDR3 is TGTGCCAGCAGTTTATCGGGGGGACAGGGTGATGGCTACACCTTC. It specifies CASSLSGGQGDGYTF.

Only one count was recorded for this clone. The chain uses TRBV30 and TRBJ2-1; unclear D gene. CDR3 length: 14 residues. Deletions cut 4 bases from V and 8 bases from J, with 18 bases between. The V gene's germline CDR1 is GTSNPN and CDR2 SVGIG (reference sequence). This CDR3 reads CAWIKEQPTDEQFF. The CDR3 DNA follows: TGTGCCTGGATCAAAGAACAGCCGACCGATGAGCAGTTCTTC. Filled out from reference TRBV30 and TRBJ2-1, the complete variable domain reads SQTIHQWPATLVQPVGSPLSLECTVEGTSNPNLYWYRQAAGRGLQLLFYSVGIGQISSEVPQNLSASRPQDRQFILSSKKLLLSDSGFYLCAWIKEQPTDEQFFGPGTRLTVL.

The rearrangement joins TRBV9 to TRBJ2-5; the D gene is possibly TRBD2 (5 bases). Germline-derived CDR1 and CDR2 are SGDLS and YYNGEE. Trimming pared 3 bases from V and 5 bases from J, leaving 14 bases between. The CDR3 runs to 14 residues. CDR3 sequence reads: CASSAGLDEETQYF. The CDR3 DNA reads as TGTGCCAGCAGCGCAGGACTTGATGAGGAGACCCAGTACTTC.

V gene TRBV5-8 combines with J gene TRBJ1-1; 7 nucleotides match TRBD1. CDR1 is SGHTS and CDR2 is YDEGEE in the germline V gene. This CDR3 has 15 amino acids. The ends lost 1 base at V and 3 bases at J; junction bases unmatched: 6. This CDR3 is CASSLTGVWDTEAFF. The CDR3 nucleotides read TGTGCCAGCAGCTTGACAGGGGTTTGGGACACTGAAGCTTTCTTT. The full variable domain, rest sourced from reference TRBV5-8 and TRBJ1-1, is EAGVTQSPTHLIKTRGQQATLRCSPISGHTSVYWYQQALGLGLQFLLWYDEGEERNRGNFPPRFSGRQFPNYSSELNVNALELEDSALYLCASSLTGVWDTEAFFGQGTRLTVV.

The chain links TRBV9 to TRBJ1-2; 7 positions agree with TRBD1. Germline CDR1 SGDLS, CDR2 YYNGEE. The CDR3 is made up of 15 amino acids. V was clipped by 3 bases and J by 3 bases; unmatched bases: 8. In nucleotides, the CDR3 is TGTGCCAGCAGCGCGGGGGACAGCCTTTACTATGGCTACACCTTC. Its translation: CASSAGDSLYYGYTF.

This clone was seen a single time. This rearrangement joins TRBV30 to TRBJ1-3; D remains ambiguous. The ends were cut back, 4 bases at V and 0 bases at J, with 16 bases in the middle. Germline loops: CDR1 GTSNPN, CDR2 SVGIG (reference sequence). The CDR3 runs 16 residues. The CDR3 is CAWTAPQAHSGNTIYF. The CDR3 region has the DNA TGTGCCTGGACGGCACCTCAAGCTCACTCTGGAAACACCATATATTTT.

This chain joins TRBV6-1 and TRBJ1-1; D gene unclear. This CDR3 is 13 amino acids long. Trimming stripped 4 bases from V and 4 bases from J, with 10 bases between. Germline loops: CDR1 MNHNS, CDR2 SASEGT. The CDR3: CASSVSEVTEAFF. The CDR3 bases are TGTGCCAGCAGTGTATCGGAGGTCACTGAAGCTTTCTTT.